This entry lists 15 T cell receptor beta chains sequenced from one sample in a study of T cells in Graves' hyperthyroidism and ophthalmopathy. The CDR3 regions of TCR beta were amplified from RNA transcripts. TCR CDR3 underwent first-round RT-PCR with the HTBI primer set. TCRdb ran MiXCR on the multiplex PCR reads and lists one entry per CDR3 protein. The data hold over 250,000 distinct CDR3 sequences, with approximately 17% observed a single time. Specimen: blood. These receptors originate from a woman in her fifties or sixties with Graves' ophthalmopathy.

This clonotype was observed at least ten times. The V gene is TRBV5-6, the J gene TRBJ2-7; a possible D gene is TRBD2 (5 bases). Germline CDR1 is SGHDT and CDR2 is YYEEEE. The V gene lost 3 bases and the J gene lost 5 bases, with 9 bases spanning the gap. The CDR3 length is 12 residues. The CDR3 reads CASSWTGNEQYF. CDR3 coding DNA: TGTGCCAGCAGCTGGACTGGGAACGAGCAGTACTTC.

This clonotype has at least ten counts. The CDR3 sequence is CATISRDRAFHEQFF. The DNA for the CDR3 is TGTGCCACTATCAGCCGGGACAGGGCTTTTCATGAGCAGTTCTTC. V usage is TRBV28 and J usage is TRBJ2-1, with TRBD1 matching 9 bases. Germline-derived CDR1 and CDR2 are MDHEN and SYDVKM. CDR3 length: 15 amino acids. V lost 10 bases to trimming and J lost 8 bases; unmatched junction nucleotides: 15. Complete variable domain (other parts from reference TRBV28 and TRBJ2-1): DVKVTQSSRYLVKRTGEKVFLECVQDMDHENMFWYRQDPGLGLRLIYFSYDVKMKEKGDIPEGYSVSREKKERFSLILESASTNQTSMYLCATISRDRAFHEQFFGPGTRLTVL.

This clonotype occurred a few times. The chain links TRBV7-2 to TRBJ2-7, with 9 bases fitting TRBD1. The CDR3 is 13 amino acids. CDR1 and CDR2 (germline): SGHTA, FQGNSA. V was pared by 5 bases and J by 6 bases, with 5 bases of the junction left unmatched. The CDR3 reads CASSKDRGGEQYF. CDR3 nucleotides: TGTGCCAGCAGCAAGGACAGGGGCGGCGAGCAGTACTTC.

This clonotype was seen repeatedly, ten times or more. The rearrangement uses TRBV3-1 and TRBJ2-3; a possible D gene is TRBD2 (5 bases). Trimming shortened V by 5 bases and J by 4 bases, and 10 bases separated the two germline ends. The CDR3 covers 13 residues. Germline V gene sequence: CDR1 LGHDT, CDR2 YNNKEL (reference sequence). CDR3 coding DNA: TGTGCCAGCAGCACCGGGATGGCAGATACGCAGTATTTT. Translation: CASSTGMADTQYF.

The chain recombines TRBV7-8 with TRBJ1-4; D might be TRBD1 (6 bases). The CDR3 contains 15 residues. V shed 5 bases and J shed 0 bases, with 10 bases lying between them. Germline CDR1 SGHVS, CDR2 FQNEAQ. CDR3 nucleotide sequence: TGTGCCAGCAGCGAGGACAGAGCAACTAATGAAAAACTGTTTTTT. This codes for CASSEDRATNEKLFF.

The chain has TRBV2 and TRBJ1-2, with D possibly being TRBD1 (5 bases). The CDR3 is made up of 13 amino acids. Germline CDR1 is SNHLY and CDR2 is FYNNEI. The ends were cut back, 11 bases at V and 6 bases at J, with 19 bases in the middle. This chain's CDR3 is CADSRGGEDGYTF. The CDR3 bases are TGTGCCGACTCCCGCGGGGGTGAGGATGGCTACACCTTC.

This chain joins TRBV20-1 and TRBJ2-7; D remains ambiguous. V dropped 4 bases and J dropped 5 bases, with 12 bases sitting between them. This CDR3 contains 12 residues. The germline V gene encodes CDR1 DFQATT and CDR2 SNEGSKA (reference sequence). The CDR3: CSATPDGDEQYF. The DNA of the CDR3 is TGCAGTGCTACCCCGGACGGCGACGAGCAGTACTTC.

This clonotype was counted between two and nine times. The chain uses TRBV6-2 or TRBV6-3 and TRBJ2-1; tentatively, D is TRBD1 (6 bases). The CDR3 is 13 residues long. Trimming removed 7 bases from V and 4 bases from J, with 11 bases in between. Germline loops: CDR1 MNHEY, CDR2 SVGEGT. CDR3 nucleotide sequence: TGTGCCAGCACCCTTGACAGGTACAATGAGCAGTTCTTC. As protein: CASTLDRYNEQFF.

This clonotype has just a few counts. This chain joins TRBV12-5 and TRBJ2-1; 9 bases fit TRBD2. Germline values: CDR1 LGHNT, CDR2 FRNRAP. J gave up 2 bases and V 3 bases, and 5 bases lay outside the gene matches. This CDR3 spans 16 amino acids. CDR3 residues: CASGLVAGETYNEQFF. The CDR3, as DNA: TGTGCTAGTGGTTTAGTAGCGGGGGAGACCTACAATGAGCAGTTCTTC.

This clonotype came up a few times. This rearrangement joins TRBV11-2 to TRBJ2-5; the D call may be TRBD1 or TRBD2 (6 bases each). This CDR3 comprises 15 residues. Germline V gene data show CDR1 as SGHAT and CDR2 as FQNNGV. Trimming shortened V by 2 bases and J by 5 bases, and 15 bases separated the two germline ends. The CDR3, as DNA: TGTGCCAGCAGCTTAACAGGGAGGTTTAAGGAGACCCAGTACTTC. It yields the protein CASSLTGRFKETQYF.

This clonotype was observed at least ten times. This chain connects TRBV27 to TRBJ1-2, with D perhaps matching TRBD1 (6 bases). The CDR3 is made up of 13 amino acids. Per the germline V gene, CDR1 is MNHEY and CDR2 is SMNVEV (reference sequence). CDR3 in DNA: TGTGCTACAGCAATTGACAGGAATTATGGCTACACCTTC. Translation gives CATAIDRNYGYTF.

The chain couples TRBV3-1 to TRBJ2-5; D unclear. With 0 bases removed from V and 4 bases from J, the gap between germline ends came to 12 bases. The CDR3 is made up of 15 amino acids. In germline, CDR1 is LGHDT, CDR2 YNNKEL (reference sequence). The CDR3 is CASSQDWRTVETQYF. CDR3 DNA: TGTGCCAGCAGCCAAGATTGGCGGACGGTAGAGACCCAGTACTTC.

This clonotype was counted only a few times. The CDR3 loop is CASSFPPDVPDRKQYF. CDR3 sequence (DNA): TGCGCCAGCAGCTTTCCTCCGGACGTTCCTGATCGTAAGCAGTACTTC. This rearrangement joins TRBV5-1 to TRBJ2-7; unclear D gene. The V and J ends lost 2 bases and 8 bases respectively, with 23 bases between them. The germline gives CDR1 SGHRS, CDR2 YFSETQ. This CDR3 spans 16 amino acids.

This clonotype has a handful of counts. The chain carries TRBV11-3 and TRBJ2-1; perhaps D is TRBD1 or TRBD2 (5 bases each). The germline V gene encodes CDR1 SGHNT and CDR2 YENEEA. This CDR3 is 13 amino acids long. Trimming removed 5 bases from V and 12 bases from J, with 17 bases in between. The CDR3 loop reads CASSPFGDPRQFF. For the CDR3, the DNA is TGTGCCAGCAGCCCCTTTGGGGACCCTCGGCAGTTCTTC.

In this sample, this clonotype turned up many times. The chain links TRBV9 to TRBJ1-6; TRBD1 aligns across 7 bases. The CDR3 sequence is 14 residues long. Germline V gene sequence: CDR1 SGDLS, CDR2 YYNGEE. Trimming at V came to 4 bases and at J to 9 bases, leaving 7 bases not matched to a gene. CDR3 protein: CASSPRQGSSPLHF. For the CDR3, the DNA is TGTGCCAGCAGCCCGAGACAGGGAAGTTCACCCCTCCACTTT.